The subject of this entry is one T cell receptor (beta chain). V was pared by 6 bases and J by 2 bases, with 7 bases of the junction left unmatched. In germline, CDR1 is MNHEY, CDR2 SVGAGI. The CDR3 totals 14 residues. Assay used: immunoSEQ multiplex PCR; TCRdb lists only in-frame clones, some missing. Here the sample spans fewer than 65,000 clones, around 90% being singletons. This entry belongs to a study of T cell changes during pregnancy in multiple sclerosis. The chain joins TRBV6-5 to TRBJ2-7, with 7 nucleotides matching TRBD2. This specimen consisted of peripheral blood, obtained before pregnancy. This receptor was identified in a female donor with multiple sclerosis, enrolled in a pregnancy study. The CDR3 DNA follows: TGTGCCAGCAGCCGCTCCGGGGGGACCTACGAGCAGTACTTC. The encoded protein is CASSRSGGTYEQYF.